These 29 T cell receptor beta chains originate from one sample sequenced in a study of blood T cell repertoires in COVID-19. TCRdb keeps only in-frame clones here, not all; method: immunoSEQ multiplex PCR. The sample has fewer than 200,000 clones, 80% to 90% seen once; the top ten hold 9%. Specimen: PBMCs or T cells enriched from blood (not recorded which). The receptors come from a woman under 30 who had recovered from COVID-19.

Comment on this clone: Distinct nucleotide sequences in the sample also encode this CDR3. The chain carries TRBV28 and TRBJ1-2, with a tentative D call TRBD1 (6 bases). The germline V gene encodes CDR1 MDHEN and CDR2 SYDVKM. The V and J ends lost 5 bases and 5 bases respectively, with 9 bases between them. This CDR3 comprises 12 residues. The CDR3 coding sequence is TGTGCCAGCAGTCTTGGGACATATGGCTACACCTTC. Translation: CASSLGTYGYTF.

The chain uses TRBV29-1 and TRBJ2-1, with 7 bases fitting TRBD2. V gave up 2 bases and J gave up 7 bases; unmatched junction bases: 11. There are 15 residues in the CDR3. CDR1 and CDR2 (germline): SQVTM, ANQGSEA. As DNA, the CDR3 is TGCAGCGTTGAACAGACTAGCAGAGAAATAAATGAGCAGTTCTTC. Residues: CSVEQTSREINEQFF.

About this clone: Sequence at one end of the junction differs from germline and may be a read error. The CDR3 sequence: CSVGTQGSNEQYF. The CDR3 region has the DNA TGCAGCGTAGGCACACAGGGCTCCAACGAGCAGTACTTC. This chain connects TRBV29-1 to TRBJ2-7, with D maybe TRBD1 (6 bases). CDR1 is SQVTM, CDR2 ANQGSEA, per germline. The CDR3 contains 13 residues.

This chain uses TRBV9 with TRBJ1-2, with D tentatively TRBD1 (5 bases). With 5 bases removed from V and 4 bases from J, the gap between germline ends came to 18 bases. This CDR3 is built from 15 residues. Looked up from germline, CDR1 is SGDLS and CDR2 is YYNGEE. The CDR3 DNA follows: TGTGCCAGCAGTCTTGGGCAGGGAGGCGGCTATGGCTACACCTTC. This codes for CASSLGQGGGYGYTF. The variable domain in full, completed from reference TRBV9 and TRBJ1-2, reads DSGVTQTPKHLITATGQRVTLRCSPRSGDLSVYWYQQSLDQGLQFLIQYYNGEERAKGNILERFSAQQFPDLHSELNLSSLELGDSALYFCASSLGQGGGYGYTFGSGTRLTVV.

V is TRBV7-9 and J is TRBJ2-5; D is possibly TRBD1 (6 bases). Germline V gene lookup returns CDR1 SEHNR and CDR2 FQNEAQ (reference sequence). Trimming removed 5 bases from V and 1 base from J, with 20 bases in between. The CDR3 has 17 amino acids. In DNA, the CDR3 is TGTGCCAGCAGCGCCCGAGGGGGAAGGAACCCCCAAGAGACCCAGTACTTC. Translating gives CASSARGGRNPQETQYF.

This rearrangement joins TRBV10-3 to TRBJ1-2; 7 bases match TRBD1. Germline V gene sequence: CDR1 ENHRY, CDR2 SYGVKD. The CDR3 totals 14 residues. J gave up 8 bases and V 0 bases, and 6 bases lay outside the gene matches. The CDR3 coding sequence is TGTGCCATCAGTGAGTCAAAGGGGGCTGACGGCTACACCTTC. Translated, it gives CAISESKGADGYTF.

The genes are TRBV6-1 and TRBJ1-6; 10 bases line up with TRBD1. The germline V gene encodes CDR1 MNHNS and CDR2 SASEGT. Trimming took 4 bases from V and 7 from J; bases not matched to a gene: 4. The CDR3 is 15 residues long. CDR3 DNA: TGTGCCAGCAGTGCAGACAGGGGGCGCAATTCACCCCTCCACTTT. It is translated as CASSADRGRNSPLHF.

The rearrangement links TRBV27 to TRBJ1-6, with no clear D. Trimming removed 4 bases at V and 10 bases at J, with 11 bases between. The CDR3 loop spans 13 amino acids. Germline V gives CDR1 MNHEY, CDR2 SMNVEV (reference sequence). The CDR3 is CASSWGVDSPLHF. CDR3 DNA sequence: TGTGCCAGCAGTTGGGGAGTTGACTCACCCCTCCACTTT.

V and J are TRBV27 and TRBJ1-5, with D maybe TRBD1 (5 bases). The CDR3 loop spans 15 amino acids. Germline lookup yields CDR1 MNHEY and CDR2 SMNVEV (reference sequence). Trimming removed 3 bases at V and 5 bases at J, with 14 bases between. The chain's CDR3 is CASSFGDSWDQPQHF. The CDR3 coding sequence is TGTGCCAGCAGTTTCGGAGACAGTTGGGATCAGCCCCAGCATTTT.

Regarding this clone: Other DNA variants within this sample encode the same CDR3. The genes are TRBV10-3 and TRBJ1-1; D not certain. CDR1 is ENHRY, CDR2 SYGVKD, per germline. The CDR3 is made up of 15 amino acids. V lost 2 bases and J lost 2, with 12 bases in between. The CDR3 is CAISEGGQLNTEAFF. In DNA form, the CDR3 reads TGTGCCATCAGTGAGGGAGGGCAACTAAACACTGAAGCTTTCTTT.

V usage is TRBV4-3 and J usage is TRBJ1-2; 8 nucleotides line up with TRBD1. V lost 0 bases to trimming and J lost 2 bases; unmatched junction nucleotides: 2. The CDR3 runs to 15 residues. The germline V gene encodes CDR1 LGHNA and CDR2 YSLEER. CDR3 protein: CASSQETGGNYGYTF. The CDR3 coding sequence is TGCGCCAGCAGCCAAGAAACAGGGGGAAACTATGGCTACACCTTC.

V and J are TRBV28 and TRBJ1-4, with 8 bases fitting TRBD1. Germline V gene sequence: CDR1 MDHEN, CDR2 SYDVKM. The J segment lost 8 bases and the V segment lost 4 bases, leaving 9 bases of the junction unmatched. This CDR3 spans 15 amino acids. For the CDR3, the DNA is TGTGCCAGCAGTTCCCCAGGGGGCTTAGACGAAAAACTGTTTTTT. As protein: CASSSPGGLDEKLFF.

The rearrangement uses TRBV5-1 and TRBJ2-5; D unresolved. The germline V gene encodes CDR1 SGHRS and CDR2 YFSETQ. The CDR3 loop spans 15 amino acids. V was clipped by 8 bases and J by 2 bases, with 19 bases between them. The CDR3 sequence is CASNLRSQGQETQYF. In nucleotides, the CDR3 is TGCGCCAGTAACCTCAGGTCCCAAGGACAAGAGACCCAGTACTTC.

This rearrangement joins TRBV6-1 to TRBJ1-2; perhaps TRBD1 as D (6 bases). This CDR3 is built from 16 residues. The V and J ends lost 0 bases and 2 bases respectively, with 13 bases between them. Germline-derived CDR1 and CDR2 are MNHNS and SASEGT. The CDR3 sequence: CASSEAQGLGNYGYTF. The CDR3 coding sequence is TGTGCCAGCAGTGAAGCGCAGGGGCTAGGGAACTATGGCTACACCTTC.

The chain joins TRBV20-1 to TRBJ1-4, with D unclear. Germline CDR1 is DFQATT and CDR2 is SNEGSKA (reference sequence). The CDR3 length is 11 residues. With 3 bases removed from V and 8 bases from J, the gap between germline ends came to 7 bases. CDR3 in amino acids: CSASQREKLFF. The DNA for the CDR3 is TGCAGTGCTAGTCAGCGGGAAAAACTGTTTTTT.

To note about this clone: Other nucleotide sequences in the sample specify the same CDR3. V usage is TRBV28 and J usage is TRBJ1-2, with a tentative D call TRBD1 (6 bases). The germline CDR1 and CDR2 sequences are MDHEN and SYDVKM. The CDR3 is 13 residues long. V lost 2 bases to trimming and J lost 2 bases, with 6 bases between them. The CDR3 here is CASSLDRNYGYTF. The CDR3, as DNA: TGTGCCAGCAGTTTAGACAGGAACTATGGCTACACCTTC.

The chain has TRBV28 and TRBJ1-1; TRBD1 is a possible D gene (6 bases). Trimming took off 6 bases at V and 11 bases at J, with 25 bases between the two ends. The CDR3 has 15 residues. Per the germline V gene, CDR1 is MDHEN and CDR2 is SYDVKM. In DNA form, the CDR3 reads TGTGCCAGCAGATCTTCGGGCAGGGACACCCCGTTGGCTTTCTTT. Its translation is CASRSSGRDTPLAFF.

This clone was recorded a few times. The chain joins TRBV19 to TRBJ2-5, with 13 nucleotides matching TRBD2. The CDR3 loop spans 16 amino acids. Trimming at V came to 4 bases and at J to 2 bases, leaving 4 bases not matched to a gene. Per the germline V gene, CDR1 is LNHDA and CDR2 is SQIVND (reference sequence). The CDR3 loop is CASSTRTSGGQETQYF. The CDR3 DNA reads as TGTGCCAGTAGTACCCGGACTAGCGGGGGTCAAGAGACCCAGTACTTC.

This chain uses TRBV5-1 with TRBJ2-5; TRBD2 matches at 7 bases. CDR1 and CDR2 from the germline V gene are SGHRS and YFSETQ. The junction had 21 bases not matched to a gene; V was cut back by 4 bases and J by 9 bases. The CDR3 runs to 17 residues. The CDR3 is CASSPLPPGLMGGAQYF. Here the CDR3 DNA reads TGCGCCAGCAGCCCGCTTCCTCCGGGACTAATGGGAGGGGCCCAGTACTTC.

The genes are TRBV4-2 and TRBJ1-1, with TRBD1 matching over 8 bases. The CDR3 covers 15 residues. From germline, CDR1 is LGHNA and CDR2 YNFKEQ. After removal of 3 bases from V and 1 base from J, the junction contained 4 bases not matched to a gene. Here the CDR3 DNA reads TGTGCCAGCAGCCACCTACAGGGGGGGAACACTGAAGCTTTCTTT. It specifies CASSHLQGGNTEAFF.

The rearrangement uses TRBV4-1 and TRBJ1-1; 9 nucleotides match TRBD1. Germline lookup yields CDR1 MGHRA and CDR2 YSYEKL. The CDR3 is made up of 15 amino acids. V lost 3 bases and J lost 8; bases outside the gene matches: 10. CDR3 residues: CASSQGGDRAPEAFF. The CDR3 bases are TGCGCCAGCAGCCAGGGCGGGGACAGGGCACCGGAAGCTTTCTTT.

In its sample, this clone was seen once. This chain joins TRBV2 and TRBJ1-1; D possibly corresponds to TRBD1 (5 bases). Germline V lookup: CDR1 SNHLY, CDR2 FYNNEI. There are 14 residues in the CDR3. V lost 8 bases, J lost 3 bases, and 16 bases lay in between. Written as DNA, the CDR3 is TGTGCCAGCTTCCGCAGGGAAGTCGACACTGAAGCTTTCTTT. This sequence encodes CASFRREVDTEAFF.

The chain carries TRBV27 and TRBJ1-5, with TRBD1 matching over 10 bases. Germline V CDR1 and CDR2: MNHEY, SMNVEV (reference sequence). The CDR3 has 16 residues. With 8 bases clipped from V and 6 bases from J, the junction kept 13 bases outside the gene matches. The CDR3 coding sequence is TGTGCCAGCCGGCCTGGGACAGGGGAGACCAGTCAGCCCCAGCATTTT. It translates to CASRPGTGETSQPQHF.

V is TRBV7-9 and J is TRBJ1-3; D unresolved. CDR3 length: 14 residues. Deletions cut 4 bases from V and 0 bases from J, with 7 bases between. The germline V gene has CDR1 SEHNR and CDR2 FQNEAQ (reference sequence). Written as DNA, the CDR3 is TGTGCCAGCAGCTCAAAGCACTCTGGAAACACCATATATTTT. Amino acids: CASSSKHSGNTIYF.

The chain links TRBV7-9 to TRBJ2-5, with D tentatively TRBD1 (6 bases). The CDR3 loop spans 13 amino acids. V was shortened by 4 bases and J by 1 base, with 7 bases between the two germline ends. CDR1 and CDR2 from the germline V gene are SEHNR and FQNEAQ (reference sequence). The CDR3 nucleotides are TGTGCCAGCAGCTGGACAGCCCAAGAGACCCAGTACTTC. Amino acid sequence: CASSWTAQETQYF.

The V gene is TRBV19, the J gene TRBJ1-1, with D unclear. This CDR3 comprises 14 residues. The V gene lost 6 bases and the J gene lost 2 bases, with 13 bases spanning the gap. Germline V gene sequence: CDR1 LNHDA, CDR2 SQIVND (reference sequence). CDR3 DNA: TGTGCCAGTAGAGAGACAAGGCTCAACACTGAAGCTTTCTTT. Protein: CASRETRLNTEAFF.

This chain links TRBV3-1 (or the pseudogene TRBV3-2) with TRBJ2-5; no clear D. This CDR3 is 14 amino acids long. Trimming took off 0 bases at V and 9 bases at J, with 14 bases between the two ends. Germline loops: CDR1 LGHDT, CDR2 YNNKEL (reference sequence). The CDR3 DNA sequence: TGTGCCAGCAGCCAAGATAGAGCCAGCCGGGCCCAGTACTTC. Protein: CASSQDRASRAQYF.

This rearrangement joins TRBV7-9 to TRBJ1-5; D gene ambiguous. CDR1 is SEHNR and CDR2 is FQNEAQ in the germline V gene (reference sequence). This CDR3 spans 14 amino acids. V lost 5 bases and J lost 7, with 15 bases in between. The CDR3 protein is CASSHDILGQPQHF. CDR3 bases: TGTGCCAGCAGCCATGACATCCTTGGGCAGCCCCAGCATTTT.

This clone showed up just a few times. The rearrangement links TRBV20-1 to TRBJ2-7; 7 bases are shared with TRBD1. V was pared by 3 bases and J by 3 bases, with 11 bases of the junction left unmatched. Germline V gene lookup returns CDR1 DFQATT and CDR2 SNEGSKA (reference sequence). The CDR3 covers 15 residues. The CDR3 here is CSASETGTDHYEQYF. For the CDR3, the DNA is TGCAGTGCTAGTGAGACCGGGACAGACCACTACGAGCAGTACTTC.